This T cell receptor beta chain was sequenced during a study of T cells after yellow fever vaccination. This clonotype was detected only a few times. Its matching antigen is unknown. TCRdb fed the 5' RACE reads into MiXCR, producing one record per CDR3 protein. The sample has almost 70,000 distinct CDR3 sequences, roughly 6% seen once; the top ten hold about 2%. This CDR3 is 15 amino acids long. V lost 0 bases to trimming and J lost 5 bases, with 13 bases between them. Germline V lookup: CDR1 SGHTA, CDR2 FQGNSA. Broader study findings: Abundant clonotypes from the bulk population could have been carried over as contaminants into FACS-sorted repertoires. A limited proportion of clonotypes was detected within both the CD4 and CD8 compartments.

This sequence was found in a man younger than 35 who received the YFV17D yellow fever vaccine. The sequences come from CD4+ T cells sorted from PBMCs, collected roughly 14 days after the first yellow fever vaccination. The chain couples TRBV7-2 to TRBJ1-1; possibly TRBD1 for D (6 bases). DNA of the CDR3: TGTGCCAGCAGCTTAGCAGGGGGGCTGGGGACTGAAGCTTTCTTT. Protein sequence: CASSLAGGLGTEAFF.